This TCR beta chain was recovered during a study of blood T cell repertoires in COVID-19 (dated by TCRdb to 2020 to 2021). General notes on the study: Samples from collaborators originated in the United States, Italy and Spain and spanned both the acute and convalescent phases of COVID-19. HLA class I and class II types, where available, came from metadata supplied by the sample provider rather than from assay-based typing. The prospective study material was composed of cDNA or gDNA derived from T cells, B-cell-depleted T cells, or PBMCs. The samples were drawn from the first 160 participants of the ongoing ImmuneRACE study and from 1,254 subjects provided by 6 global collaborators. Nearly every sample came with metadata listing a de-identified subject ID, COVID-19 status, age in years and sex. The repertoires were made available in a free public database intended to serve as a resource for research on the immune response to SARS-CoV-2. The dataset comprised deeply sampled blood TCRbeta repertoires from subjects exposed to, actively infected with, or recovered from COVID-19.

Points the paper makes about the study in general: Clinical and demographic metadata were provided uncurated, with the amount varying by source and participant.

The immunoSEQ Assay, a bias-controlled multiplex PCR, was used to amplify TCRbeta CDR3 regions from genomic DNA. In the source study's methods: The number of nucleated cells in each sample was estimated by amplification of reference gene primers within the assay. Sequence reads were collapsed and filtered to measure the absolute abundance of every unique TCRbeta CDR3 rearrangement. Productive Simpson clonality was computed per sample as the square root of Simpson's diversity index over productive rearrangements. TCRdb retrieved this table from immuneACCESS and kept in-frame rearrangements only. Not all clones are present; in checked studies, unresolved V genes account for under half, and no reason is known for the remainder. V, J and clone size reflect that table, while D and trimming were determined from the DNA. This sample lists around 24,000 clones; more than 70% were detected once. Clones ranked in the top ten supply about a quarter of the sample.

At the junction V is shortened by 2 bases and J by 4 bases, with 11 bases in between. The germline V gene provides CDR1 KGHSH and CDR2 LQKENI. The cysteine opens and the phenylalanine closes a CDR3 of 14 amino acids. Just CDR3 DNA is preserved here, 42 bases in frame from base 1. About this clone: Its recognized antigen is unknown. Base quality data are lacking; no much larger clone is found one base away.

Whole blood was collected in K2EDTA tubes by collaborating institutions according to the institutions' own protocols. For TCRbeta analysis, collaborators shipped samples in one of three forms: frozen whole blood, isolated PBMCs, or DNA extracted from either of those sample types. The sequence was collected from a human donor with active COVID-19. The donor label of this sample is uncertain. The chain employs TRBV18 and TRBJ1-2; 6 matching bases give a weak D call of TRBD1. The sequencing input was peripheral blood. The bases are TGTGCCAGCTCACCAGAAAGACAGGCCTATGGCTACACCTTC. Its amino acids are CASSPERQAYGYTF.